These 21 T cell receptor beta chains share one sample of origin, sequenced in a study of T cell responses to AZD1222 COVID-19 vaccine. The method was immunoSEQ multiplex PCR; TCRdb's version includes in-frame clones alone and lacks a portion of them. The table includes some 84,000 clones, roughly 85% detected once. The input for sequencing was peripheral blood, taken on day 0 of AZD1222 vaccination. These receptor sequences come from an adult in good health.

The CDR3 DNA sequence: TGTGCCAGCAGCTCGGGACTAGCGGGCCAAGAGACCCAGTACTTC. Its protein is CASSSGLAGQETQYF. This chain uses TRBV7-2 with TRBJ2-5; 12 bases fit TRBD2. V lost 4 bases and J lost 1; bases outside the gene matches: 1. Looked up from germline, CDR1 is SGHTA and CDR2 is FQGNSA. The CDR3 is 15 amino acids.

The sample holds one count of this clone. The chain carries TRBV7-9 and TRBJ1-5; TRBD1 aligns across 8 bases. The CDR3 is 14 amino acids. Unmatched junction bases numbered 6, after V lost 5 bases and J lost 6 bases. CDR1 is SEHNR, CDR2 FQNEAQ, per germline (reference sequence). CDR3 sequence (DNA): TGTGCCAGCAGCGCCGACAGGGGAGGTCAGCCCCAGCATTTT. Translating gives CASSADRGGQPQHF.

This clone occurred once. This sequence joins TRBV5-4 and TRBJ1-1; D uncertain. The CDR3 is 13 residues long. CDR1 is SGHNT, CDR2 YYREEE, per germline (reference sequence). The V and J ends lost 5 bases and 3 bases respectively, with 11 bases between them. The CDR3 coding sequence is TGTGCCAGCAGTTTCGGACGGGACACTGAAGCTTTCTTT. Protein sequence: CASSFGRDTEAFF.

The rearrangement joins TRBV7-2 to TRBJ1-1; D is uncertain. Between the trimmed V and J ends, which lost 1 base and 4 bases, there was a span of 7 bases. The germline V gene encodes CDR1 SGHTA and CDR2 FQGNSA. This CDR3 is 13 amino acids long. CDR3 sequence: CASSLEMSTEAFF. DNA of the CDR3: TGTGCCAGCAGCTTAGAGATGAGCACTGAAGCTTTCTTT.

V is TRBV28 and J is TRBJ1-1; D unresolved. CDR1 is MDHEN, CDR2 SYDVKM, per germline. Trimming left V 5 bases short and J 2 bases short, with 12 bases between. The CDR3 spans 14 residues. The CDR3 nucleotides are TGTGCCAGCAGTAAACGGGAGTTAAACACTGAAGCTTTCTTT. This encodes CASSKRELNTEAFF. The full variable domain, rest sourced from reference TRBV28 and TRBJ1-1, is DVKVTQSSRYLVKRTGEKVFLECVQDMDHENMFWYRQDPGLGLRLIYFSYDVKMKEKGDIPEGYSVSREKKERFSLILESASTNQTSMYLCASSKRELNTEAFFGQGTRLTVV.

The CDR3 sequence: CASSFGPGSYEQYF. CDR3 nucleotides: TGCGCCAGCAGCTTCGGCCCAGGGTCCTACGAGCAGTACTTC. This chain uses TRBV5-1 with TRBJ2-7; a weak D match, TRBD1 (5 bases). Trimming left V 2 bases short and J 1 base short, with 10 bases between. The germline CDR1 and CDR2 sequences are SGHRS and YFSETQ. The CDR3 totals 14 residues.

The genes are TRBV25-1 and TRBJ2-7, with 10 bases identical to TRBD1. CDR1 is MGHDK and CDR2 is SYGVNS in the germline V gene. V dropped 3 bases and J dropped 1; count of bases not matched to a gene: 3. The CDR3 contains 15 residues. DNA of the CDR3: TGTGCCAGCAGTGACCGGACAGGGGGATCCTACGAGCAGTACTTC. Translation gives CASSDRTGGSYEQYF.

The rearrangement joins TRBV2 to TRBJ1-3; 9 positions agree with TRBD1. CDR3 length: 14 residues. V dropped 7 bases and J dropped 4; count of bases not matched to a gene: 5. Germline-derived CDR1 and CDR2 are SNHLY and FYNNEI. The CDR3 here is CASKTGGSGNTIYF. CDR3 in DNA: TGTGCCAGCAAAACAGGGGGCTCAGGAAACACCATATATTTT.

V and J are TRBV27 and TRBJ2-6; a possible D gene is TRBD1 (5 bases). The length of the CDR3 is 14 residues. V lost 5 bases and J lost 1, with 6 bases in between. Germline loops: CDR1 MNHEY, CDR2 SMNVEV (reference sequence). Here the CDR3 DNA reads TGTGCCAGCAGTGGACAATCTGGGGCCAACGTCCTGACTTTC. The encoded protein is CASSGQSGANVLTF.

The V gene is TRBV9, the J gene TRBJ2-1; tentatively, D is TRBD2 (5 bases). The germline V gene encodes CDR1 SGDLS and CDR2 YYNGEE. V was clipped by 1 base and J by 0 bases, with 8 bases between them. This CDR3 has 15 residues. CDR3 sequence: CASSVLSGSYNEQFF. DNA of the CDR3: TGTGCCAGCAGCGTACTAAGCGGCTCCTACAATGAGCAGTTCTTC.

The chain carries TRBV5-1 and TRBJ2-3; D uncertain. CDR1 SGHRS and CDR2 YFSETQ come from the germline V gene. Trimming stripped 0 bases from V and 4 bases from J, with 12 bases between. This CDR3 comprises 15 residues. In DNA form, the CDR3 reads TGCGCCAGCAGCTTGGCATTAGCATGGGCAGATACGCAGTATTTT. This encodes CASSLALAWADTQYF.

The V call is TRBV12-3 or TRBV12-4, the J call TRBJ1-2, with D tentatively TRBD1 (5 bases). V gave up 3 bases and J gave up 3 bases, with 8 bases separating them. The CDR3 runs to 13 residues. For the CDR3, the DNA is TGTGCCAGCAGTTTGCGGGGGGACTATGGCTACACCTTC. Translation: CASSLRGDYGYTF.

The V call is TRBV2, the J call TRBJ2-3; tentative D call: TRBD2 (6 bases). The germline CDR1 and CDR2 sequences are SNHLY and FYNNEI. V shed 5 bases and J shed 0 bases, with 18 bases lying between them. CDR3 length: 17 amino acids. CDR3 region: CASSPTLAATSTDTQYF. The CDR3 bases are TGTGCCAGCAGTCCGACCTTAGCGGCAACTAGCACAGATACGCAGTATTTT.

The chain combines TRBV19 with TRBJ2-6; D assignment may be TRBD1 or TRBD2 (6 bases each). Trimming took 6 bases from V and 2 from J, leaving 17 bases between them. Germline CDR1 and CDR2: LNHDA and SQIVND (reference sequence). CDR3 size: 17 residues. The CDR3 spells CASSRGVGGPGANVLTF. CDR3 coding DNA: TGTGCCAGTAGCAGGGGTGTGGGGGGTCCTGGGGCCAACGTCCTGACTTTC.

The chain links TRBV11-3 to TRBJ1-1; D not resolved. V dropped 5 bases and J dropped 2 bases, with 18 bases sitting between them. The CDR3 loop spans 16 amino acids. Germline V lookup: CDR1 SGHNT, CDR2 YENEEA. CDR3 DNA: TGTGCCAGCAGCCCCTTGGGCAGTGAACTTAACACTGAAGCTTTCTTT. It yields the protein CASSPLGSELNTEAFF.

The genes are TRBV4-2 and TRBJ2-1; 10 bases align to TRBD2. CDR1 is LGHNA and CDR2 is YNFKEQ in the germline V gene. Losses at the gene ends were 2 bases for V and 4 bases for J; bases not matched to a gene: 8. The CDR3 spans 17 residues. CDR3 DNA sequence: TGTGCCAGCAGCCAATTCGCGACTAGCGGGTGGTACAATGAGCAGTTCTTC. Its translation is CASSQFATSGWYNEQFF.

The J gene is TRBJ2-7, the V gene TRBV28; 14 positions match TRBD2. Germline V gene sequence: CDR1 MDHEN, CDR2 SYDVKM. The V segment lost 6 bases and the J segment 6 bases; nucleotides outside the gene matches: 4. This CDR3 is 14 amino acids long. The CDR3 protein is CASRPGTSGSEQYF. In DNA, the CDR3 is TGTGCCAGCAGACCCGGGACTAGCGGGAGCGAGCAGTACTTC.

The V call is TRBV15, the J call TRBJ1-2, with D possibly being TRBD1 (5 bases). Germline V gene data show CDR1 as LNHNV and CDR2 as YYDKDF (reference sequence). The CDR3 contains 14 residues. The ends were cut back, 0 bases at V and 10 bases at J, with 15 bases in the middle. The CDR3 region has the DNA TGTGCCACCAGCAGAGATCAGGGACCCTTCGACTACACCTTC. Translating it yields CATSRDQGPFDYTF.

The chain recombines TRBV28 with TRBJ1-3; D remains unclear. The germline V gene encodes CDR1 MDHEN and CDR2 SYDVKM. V lost 6 bases and J lost 4, with 19 bases in between. This CDR3 has 16 residues. The CDR3 here is CASRPGSLGSGNTIYF. CDR3 sequence (DNA): TGTGCCAGCAGGCCAGGTTCCTTGGGGTCGGGAAACACCATATATTTT.

V and J are TRBV7-9 and TRBJ2-1; 8 bases fit TRBD2. The CDR3 extends over 17 amino acids. CDR1 and CDR2 from the germline V gene are SEHNR and FQNEAQ (reference sequence). V shed 5 bases and J 0 bases; nucleotides not matched to a gene: 9. Here the CDR3 DNA reads TGTGCCAGCAGCCTAAGCGGCGGGAGGAGCTCCTACAATGAGCAGTTCTTC. This sequence encodes CASSLSGGRSSYNEQFF.

The V and J genes are TRBV24-1 and TRBJ2-1; D ambiguous. V was cut by 3 bases and J by 3 bases, with 8 bases left in between. CDR1 KGHDR and CDR2 SFDVKD come from the germline V gene. The CDR3 sequence is 14 residues long. CDR3 sequence reads: CATSDPRFYNEQFF. The CDR3 coding sequence is TGTGCCACCAGTGATCCCAGGTTCTACAATGAGCAGTTCTTC.